The 24 T cell receptor beta chains below come from one sample, sequenced in a study of technical replicates of blood from a few donors. Profiling relied on immunoSEQ multiplex PCR, and the TCRdb table lists in-frame clones only, not all of them. The sample consists of approximately 78,000 clones, about 95% of them appearing once. The specimen sequenced was T cells isolated from PBMCs. The receptors here all came from a human donor in good health.

The chain is built from TRBV19 and TRBJ2-1; D perhaps matches TRBD2 (6 bases). CDR1 and CDR2 (germline): LNHDA, SQIVND (reference sequence). The CDR3 loop spans 16 amino acids. The V and J ends lost 8 bases and 4 bases respectively, with 21 bases between them. The DNA of the CDR3 is TGTGCCAGTCAATTGGGGGAGGTGGGATCATACAATGAGCAGTTCTTC. It codes for CASQLGEVGSYNEQFF.

V gene TRBV4-1 combines with J gene TRBJ2-3; possibly TRBD2 for D (7 bases). The CDR3 is 15 amino acids. V lost 4 bases to trimming and J lost 3 bases, with 14 bases between them. Germline values: CDR1 MGHRA, CDR2 YSYEKL. DNA for the CDR3: TGCGCCAGCAGCCGGCGGGGGCAGGGGACAGATACGCAGTATTTT. Its translation is CASSRRGQGTDTQYF.

The chain carries TRBV5-6 and TRBJ1-1; D is possibly TRBD1 (5 bases). V lost 6 bases and J 3 bases, leaving 21 bases between the germline ends. There are 16 residues in the CDR3. Germline values: CDR1 SGHDT, CDR2 YYEEEE. The CDR3 spells CASTDIGVPSDTEAFF. For the CDR3, the DNA is TGTGCCAGCACCGACATAGGGGTACCCTCAGACACTGAAGCTTTCTTT.

DNA for the CDR3: TGTGCCTGGGGCGAGGAGACCGGGGAGCTGTTTTTT. Translation gives CAWGEETGELFF. The V call is TRBV30, the J call TRBJ2-2; the D is unclear. The V end lost 5 bases, the J end lost 5 bases, and 9 bases lay between the germline ends. The CDR3 consists of 12 residues. Germline CDR1 is GTSNPN and CDR2 is SVGIG (reference sequence). The full variable domain, in which reference TRBV30 and TRBJ2-2 provide the parts outside the CDR3, is SQTIHQWPATLVQPVGSPLSLECTVEGTSNPNLYWYRQAAGRGLQLLFYSVGIGQISSEVPQNLSASRPQDRQFILSSKKLLLSDSGFYLCAWGEETGELFFGEGSRLTVL.

The chain links TRBV19 to TRBJ1-3; D gene uncertain. Germline values: CDR1 LNHDA, CDR2 SQIVND (reference sequence). Trimming took 2 bases from V and 0 from J, leaving 11 bases between them. The CDR3 consists of 16 residues. The CDR3 nucleotides are TGTGCCAGTAGTATATTTAACACACCCTCTGGAAACACCATATATTTT. Its translation is CASSIFNTPSGNTIYF.

Only one count was recorded for this clone. The chain links TRBV6-1 to TRBJ2-5; D might be TRBD1 (7 bases). CDR1 is MNHNS, CDR2 SASEGT, per germline. V was clipped by 4 bases and J by 1 base, with 13 bases between them. The CDR3 sequence is 15 residues long. The CDR3 nucleotides are TGTGCCAGCAGTGTGGGCAGGGGGGCCCAAGAGACCCAGTACTTC. Its protein product is CASSVGRGAQETQYF.

V usage is TRBV28 and J usage is TRBJ1-5, with 11 bases that match TRBD1. With V trimmed by 2 bases and J by 6 bases, 6 bases remained unmatched. The germline V gene has CDR1 MDHEN and CDR2 SYDVKM. CDR3 size: 16 residues. The CDR3 DNA follows: TGTGCCAGCAGTTTACGCGGACAGGGGGCTTTTCAGCCCCAGCATTTT. Translated, it gives CASSLRGQGAFQPQHF. The full variable domain, in which reference TRBV28 and TRBJ1-5 provide the parts outside the CDR3, is DVKVTQSSRYLVKRTGEKVFLECVQDMDHENMFWYRQDPGLGLRLIYFSYDVKMKEKGDIPEGYSVSREKKERFSLILESASTNQTSMYLCASSLRGQGAFQPQHFGDGTRLSIL.

CDR3 residues: CATRQRGSVAYGYTF. In nucleotides, the CDR3 is TGTGCCACCAGACAAAGGGGATCGGTGGCCTATGGCTACACCTTC. The chain uses TRBV15 and TRBJ1-2, with a possible D match to TRBD1 (5 bases). V was trimmed by 6 bases and J by 4 bases, leaving 18 bases between them. The CDR3 consists of 15 residues. CDR1 is LNHNV and CDR2 is YYDKDF in the germline V gene (reference sequence).

The V call is TRBV5-6, the J call TRBJ2-7; the match to TRBD1 covers 7 bases. Germline CDR1 is SGHDT and CDR2 is YYEEEE. V was clipped by 0 bases and J by 4 bases; unmatched bases: 4. There are 14 residues in the CDR3. CDR3 sequence: CASSLGQGHYEQYF. In nucleotides, the CDR3 is TGTGCCAGCAGCTTGGGACAGGGCCATTACGAGCAGTACTTC. The full variable domain, its missing parts supplied by reference TRBV5-6 and TRBJ2-7, is DAGVTQSPTHLIKTRGQQVTLRCSPKSGHDTVSWYQQALGQGPQFIFQYYEEEERQRGNFPDRFSGHQFPNYSSELNVNALLLGDSALYLCASSLGQGHYEQYFGPGTRLTVT.

The rearrangement uses TRBV27 and TRBJ1-1, with D possibly TRBD1 on 6 matching bases. V lost 7 bases and J 1 base, leaving 13 bases between the germline ends. This CDR3 spans 14 amino acids. CDR1 is MNHEY, CDR2 SMNVEV, per germline (reference sequence). CDR3 amino acids: CASIPSTGNTEAFF. The DNA of the CDR3 is TGTGCCAGCATTCCCTCGACAGGGAACACTGAAGCTTTCTTT.

The J gene is TRBJ1-2, the V gene TRBV30, with 7 bases that match TRBD1. The CDR3 totals 17 residues. Germline V gives CDR1 GTSNPN, CDR2 SVGIG (reference sequence). Trimming at V came to 2 bases and at J to 2 bases, leaving 14 bases not matched to a gene. The DNA of the CDR3 is TGTGCCTGGAGTAAACTGGACAGGCAGTCGATAAACTATGGCTACACCTTC. It translates to CAWSKLDRQSINYGYTF. The whole variable domain, filled in from reference TRBV30 and TRBJ1-2, reads SQTIHQWPATLVQPVGSPLSLECTVEGTSNPNLYWYRQAAGRGLQLLFYSVGIGQISSEVPQNLSASRPQDRQFILSSKKLLLSDSGFYLCAWSKLDRQSINYGYTFGSGTRLTVV.

The gene calls are TRBV28 and TRBJ2-5, with D maybe TRBD1 (6 bases). CDR1 MDHEN and CDR2 SYDVKM come from the germline V gene. This CDR3 has 14 residues. V lost 3 bases to trimming and J lost 9 bases, with 17 bases between them. The CDR3 DNA is TGTGCCAGCAGTTTCTACAGGGTAGATAGCCCCCAGTACTTC. It yields the protein CASSFYRVDSPQYF.

This chain joins TRBV6-5 and TRBJ2-6, with D possibly matching TRBD1 (6 bases). V was clipped by 2 bases and J by 4 bases, with 12 bases between them. The CDR3 length is 16 residues. CDR1 and CDR2 (germline): MNHEY, SVGAGI. The CDR3 sequence: CASSYRQALGANVLTF. In nucleotides, the CDR3 is TGTGCCAGCAGTTACCGACAGGCACTGGGGGCCAACGTCCTGACTTTC.

The J gene is TRBJ1-1, the V gene TRBV7-9; D perhaps matches TRBD1 (6 bases). Per the germline V gene, CDR1 is SEHNR and CDR2 is FQNEAQ (reference sequence). V was clipped by 7 bases and J by 0 bases, with 9 bases between them. The length of the CDR3 is 13 residues. The CDR3 protein is CASTGQMNTEAFF. For the CDR3, the DNA is TGTGCCAGCACCGGACAGATGAACACTGAAGCTTTCTTT.

The V call is TRBV5-1, the J call TRBJ2-1; TRBD2 matches at 7 bases. The J segment lost 3 bases and the V segment lost 3 bases, leaving 6 bases of the junction unmatched. Per the germline V gene, CDR1 is SGHRS and CDR2 is YFSETQ. The CDR3 runs to 15 residues. The CDR3 reads CASSSDGGYYNEQFF. CDR3 nucleotides: TGCGCCAGCAGCTCCGACGGGGGGTACTACAATGAGCAGTTCTTC.

The rearrangement links TRBV29-1 to TRBJ2-2, with a possible D match to TRBD1 (5 bases). Germline V lookup: CDR1 SQVTM, CDR2 ANQGSEA. V was trimmed by 1 base and J by 2 bases, leaving 11 bases between them. The length of the CDR3 is 15 residues. In DNA, the CDR3 is TGCAGCGTTGAAGGCGTAAGGGGAAACACCGGGGAGCTGTTTTTT. Protein sequence: CSVEGVRGNTGELFF.

J is TRBJ2-7 and V is TRBV27; D possibly corresponds to TRBD2 (5 bases). Germline loops: CDR1 MNHEY, CDR2 SMNVEV (reference sequence). The CDR3 loop spans 13 amino acids. V was cut by 3 bases and J by 3 bases, with 9 bases left in between. The CDR3 sequence is CASSFGSVYEQYF. The CDR3 nucleotides are TGTGCCAGCAGTTTTGGGAGTGTCTACGAGCAGTACTTC.

V gene TRBV5-6 combines with J gene TRBJ2-5, with 9 bases aligning to TRBD1. V shed 2 bases and J 5 bases; nucleotides not matched to a gene: 1. CDR3 length: 13 residues. Looked up from germline, CDR1 is SGHDT and CDR2 is YYEEEE. The CDR3 reads CASSFTGGETQYF. CDR3 bases: TGTGCCAGCAGCTTTACAGGGGGCGAGACCCAGTACTTC. The whole variable domain, filled in from reference TRBV5-6 and TRBJ2-5, reads DAGVTQSPTHLIKTRGQQVTLRCSPKSGHDTVSWYQQALGQGPQFIFQYYEEEERQRGNFPDRFSGHQFPNYSSELNVNALLLGDSALYLCASSFTGGETQYFGPGTRLLVL.

This chain joins TRBV2 and TRBJ2-5, with a possible D match to TRBD2 (6 bases). The ends were cut back, 3 bases at V and 5 bases at J, with 10 bases in the middle. Looked up from germline, CDR1 is SNHLY and CDR2 is FYNNEI. This CDR3 region has 13 residues. The CDR3 DNA reads as TGTGCCAGCAGTGAGACCCGGGGGGAGACCCAGTACTTC. It codes for CASSETRGETQYF. The full variable domain, completed using reference TRBV2 and TRBJ2-5, is EPEVTQTPSHQVTQMGQEVILRCVPISNHLYFYWYRQILGQKVEFLVSFYNNEISEKSEIFDDQFSVERPDGSNFTLKIRSTKLEDSAMYFCASSETRGETQYFGPGTRLLVL.

The chain recombines TRBV5-1 with TRBJ2-3, with 11 bases lining up with TRBD2. V was pared by 4 bases and J by 3 bases, with 7 bases of the junction left unmatched. Germline V gives CDR1 SGHRS, CDR2 YFSETQ. The CDR3 runs 16 residues. The CDR3 DNA reads as TGCGCCAGCAGCACGGGACTAGCGGAGTCAACAGATACGCAGTATTTT. It is translated as CASSTGLAESTDTQYF.

V gene TRBV28 combines with J gene TRBJ1-3; D unclear. CDR3 length: 11 residues. Between the trimmed V and J ends, which lost 8 bases and 5 bases, there was a span of 7 bases. Germline lookup yields CDR1 MDHEN and CDR2 SYDVKM. The CDR3 coding sequence is TGTGCCAGCCGTCTACGAAACACCATATATTTT. Protein: CASRLRNTIYF.

The V call is TRBV20-1, the J call TRBJ2-1, with D unclear. Germline assignment: CDR1 DFQATT and CDR2 SNEGSKA (reference sequence). Trimming removed 6 bases from V and 11 bases from J, with 14 bases in between. The CDR3 spans 11 residues. The CDR3 DNA reads as TGCAGTGCGTACATTGTAACTAAGCAGTTCTTC. Translating gives CSAYIVTKQFF.

The chain has TRBV10-2 and TRBJ1-4; no clear D. The germline CDR1 and CDR2 sequences are WSHSY and SAAADI. The V gene lost 4 bases and the J gene lost 8 bases, with 17 bases spanning the gap. The CDR3 has 15 residues. The CDR3: CASSAARLGSEKLFF. In nucleotides, the CDR3 is TGCGCCAGCAGTGCAGCGAGGTTGGGTTCGGAAAAACTGTTTTTT.

The chain combines TRBV5-6 with TRBJ1-1; D not resolved. Germline CDR1 reads SGHDT; CDR2 reads YYEEEE. Trimming shortened V by 4 bases and J by 7 bases, and 14 bases separated the two germline ends. The CDR3 totals 13 residues. The CDR3 DNA follows: TGTGCCAGCAGCGTGACTCTGAATCGTGAAGCTTTCTTT. Protein sequence: CASSVTLNREAFF.